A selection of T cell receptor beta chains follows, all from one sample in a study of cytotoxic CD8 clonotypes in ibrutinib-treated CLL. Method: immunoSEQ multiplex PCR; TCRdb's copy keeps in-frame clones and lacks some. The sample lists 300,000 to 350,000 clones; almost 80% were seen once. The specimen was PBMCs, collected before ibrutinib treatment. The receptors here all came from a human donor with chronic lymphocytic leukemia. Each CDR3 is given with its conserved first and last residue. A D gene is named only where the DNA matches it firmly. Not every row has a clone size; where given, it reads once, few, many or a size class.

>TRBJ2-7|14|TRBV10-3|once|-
TGTGCCATCGGCCCGCCAGTCCCCTCCTACGAGCAGTACTTC
CAIGPPVPSYEQYF
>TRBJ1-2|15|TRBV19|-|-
TGTGCCAGTAGTATAGACATCCTCTCCCTTCGCGGCTACACCTTC
CASSIDILSLRGYTF
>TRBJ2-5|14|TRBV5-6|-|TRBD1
TGTGCCAGCAGCTACCGGGGACAGCTCGGGGCCCAGTACTTC
CASSYRGQLGAQYF
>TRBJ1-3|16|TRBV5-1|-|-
TGCGCCAGCAGCCTGGAGGCCGGGACTCCTCAAGCGACCATATATTTT
CASSLEAGTPQATIYF
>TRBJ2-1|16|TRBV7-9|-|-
TGTGCCAGCAGCTTAGGTCCTGGGAGCTCCTACAATGAGCAGTTCTTC
CASSLGPGSSYNEQFF
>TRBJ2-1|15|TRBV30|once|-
TGTGCCTGGAGTCCCCCACAACCCTCCTACAATGAGCAGTTCTTC
CAWSPPQPSYNEQFF
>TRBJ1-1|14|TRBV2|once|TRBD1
TGTGCCAGCAGTATCGGGACAGCGAACACTGAAGCTTTCTTT
CASSIGTANTEAFF
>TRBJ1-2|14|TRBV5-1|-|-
TGCGCCAGCAGCTTGGTCGAGAGCAACTATGGCTACACCTTC
CASSLVESNYGYTF
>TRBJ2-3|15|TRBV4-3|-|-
TGCGCCAGCAGCCAAGAGGACGATTCCACAGATACGCAGTATTTT
CASSQEDDSTDTQYF
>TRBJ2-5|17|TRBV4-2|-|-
TGTGCCAGCAGCCCGTTACAATGGACAGACAGGCAAGAGACCCAGTACTTC
CASSPLQWTDRQETQYF
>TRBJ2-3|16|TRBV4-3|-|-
TGCGCCAGCAGCCAGACAAGGGGGTATAACACAGATACGCAGTATTTT
CASSQTRGYNTDTQYF
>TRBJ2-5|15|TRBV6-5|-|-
TGTGCCAGCAGTTACTGGGGATCCGGGCAAGAGACCCAGTACTTC
CASSYWGSGQETQYF
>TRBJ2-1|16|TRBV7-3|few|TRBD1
TGTGCCAGCAGCCGGGACAGGAGGGATTTCTACAATGAGCAGTTCTTC
CASSRDRRDFYNEQFF
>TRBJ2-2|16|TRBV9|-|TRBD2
TGTGCCAGCAGCTCCGGACTAGCGGGGAACACCGGGGAGCTGTTTTTT
CASSSGLAGNTGELFF
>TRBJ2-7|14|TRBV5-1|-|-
TGCGCCAGCAGTTACGAACGACCATCCTACGAGCAGTACTTC
CASSYERPSYEQYF
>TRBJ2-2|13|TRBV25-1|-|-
TGTGCCAGCAGCCCACTCGGCACCGGGGAGCTGTTTTTT
CASSPLGTGELFF
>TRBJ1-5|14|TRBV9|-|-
TGTGCCAGCAGCACATACTCGGTGGGTCAGCCCCAGCATTTT
CASSTYSVGQPQHF
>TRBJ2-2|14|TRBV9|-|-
TGTGCCAGCAGCGTAGTCACAAACACCGGGGAGCTGTTTTTT
CASSVVTNTGELFF
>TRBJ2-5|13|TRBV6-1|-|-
TGTGCCAGCAGTGGGACCCTACGGGAGACCCAGTACTTC
CASSGTLRETQYF
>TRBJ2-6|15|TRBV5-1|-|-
TGCGCCAGCAGCTTGGTTTTGTCTGGGGCCAACGTCCTGACTTTC
CASSLVLSGANVLTF
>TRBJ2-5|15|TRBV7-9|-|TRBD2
TGTGCCAGCAGCCCACGACGGGGGGGCCTGGAGACCCAGTACTTC
CASSPRRGGLETQYF
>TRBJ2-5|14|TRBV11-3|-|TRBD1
TGTGCCAGCAGCTCGGACAGGGGCCAAGAGACCCAGTACTTC
CASSSDRGQETQYF
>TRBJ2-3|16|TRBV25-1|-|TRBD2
TGTGCCAGCAGCCCTTCGACTAGCGGGGCGGGAGATACGCAGTATTTT
CASSPSTSGAGDTQYF
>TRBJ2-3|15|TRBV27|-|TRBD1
TGTGCCAGCAGTTGGACAGGGCAAAGCACAGATACGCAGTATTTT
CASSWTGQSTDTQYF
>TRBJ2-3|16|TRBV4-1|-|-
TGCGCCAGCAGCCAAGAGTTAAGGGGGTATGGGGATACGCAGTATTTT
CASSQELRGYGDTQYF
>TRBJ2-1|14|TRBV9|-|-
TGTGCCAGCAGCGTATACGCCCTAGCCAATGAGCAGTTCTTC
CASSVYALANEQFF
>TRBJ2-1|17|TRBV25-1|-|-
TGTGCCAGCAGTGAATTTTTCTCCGGGGATCGCTACAATGAGCAGTTCTTC
CASSEFFSGDRYNEQFF
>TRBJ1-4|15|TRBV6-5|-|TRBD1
TGTGCCAGCAGTCCCGGGGACAGGGGGAGAGAAAAACTGTTTTTT
CASSPGDRGREKLFF